This passage covers 3 T cell receptor beta chains from one sample sequenced in a study of graft-versus-host responses after intestinal transplantation. These receptors' targets are unknown. Produced via immunoSEQ multiplex PCR; TCRdb's table is partial and in-frame only. The top ten hold about 0.4% of the sample, which has approximately 70,000 clones, under 90% seen once. This specimen consisted of unstimulated CD4+ T cells sorted from spleen or lymph node cells, obtained before transplant. These receptor sequences come from a human donor who was the organ donor for an intestinal transplant.

This chain links TRBV28 with TRBJ2-7; 7 bases align to TRBD2. Germline lookup yields CDR1 MDHEN and CDR2 SYDVKM. J gave up 2 bases and V 3 bases, and 4 bases lay outside the gene matches. The CDR3 runs 14 residues. Here the CDR3 DNA reads TGTGCCAGCAGTTTTGGGGGGGTAGCCTACGAGCAGTACGTC. Its translation: CASSFGGVAYEQYV.

In this sample, this clone turned up a few times. The CDR3 here is CASSTQPGLAEQFF. CDR3 DNA sequence: TGTGCCAGCAGCACCCAACCGGGACTAGCTGAGCAGTTCTTC. V and J are TRBV7-8 and TRBJ2-1, with 9 bases lining up with TRBD2. The CDR3 spans 14 residues. V shed 5 bases and J 9 bases; nucleotides not matched to a gene: 8. Germline V gene data show CDR1 as SGHVS and CDR2 as FQNEAQ. The variable domain in full, completed from reference TRBV7-8 and TRBJ2-1, reads GAGVSQSPRYKVAKRGQDVALRCDPISGHVSLFWYQQALGQGPEFLTYFQNEAQLDKSGLPSDRFFAERPEGSVSTLKIQRTQQEDSAVYLCASSTQPGLAEQFFGPGTRLTVL.

The V gene is TRBV18, the J gene TRBJ1-1; 7 bases match TRBD1. Germline CDR1 KGHSH, CDR2 LQKENI. The CDR3 is 12 residues long. V shed 0 bases, J shed 12 bases, and the junction held 4 bases outside the gene matches. DNA for the CDR3: TGTGCCAGCTCACCACCGGGACAGATTACTTTCTTT. As protein: CASSPPGQITFF.